Given below is one TCR beta chain in context. What it binds is unknown. Mismatch with germline at one junction end may stem from a read error. As for treatment: oral pan-JAK inhibitor, 5-10 mg twice daily. Cell sorting was applied to PBMCs, and CD4+ and CD8+ T cells were collected. This sample is drawn from a study of CD8+ T cells in alopecia areata. General study findings and limits: Uncertainty remains about how baseline CD8+ expansion links to response, with one nonresponder. More clonal than normal scalp was lesional scalp, particularly alopecia totalis/universalis.

Germline V gene sequence: CDR1 MGHRA, CDR2 YSYEKL. The CDR3 has 16 residues. Extraction of RNA preceded its reverse transcription into cDNA, which served as the sequencing template. Data came from immunoSEQ multiplex PCR; TCRdb stores just in-frame clones and leaves some out. Of fewer than 110,000 clones listed, just over 85% were seen once; the top ten hold over 8.5%. The sample in question was CD8+ T cells sorted from blood, obtained at roughly week 30, from a patient treated with tofacitinib. This TCR derives from a human donor with alopecia areata. The V gene is TRBV4-1, the J gene TRBJ1-1; D is unresolved. CDR3 in DNA: TGCGCCAGCAGCAAAGAGGGCGGGATTATGAACACTGAAGCTTTCTTT. Protein: CASSKEGGIMNTEAFF.